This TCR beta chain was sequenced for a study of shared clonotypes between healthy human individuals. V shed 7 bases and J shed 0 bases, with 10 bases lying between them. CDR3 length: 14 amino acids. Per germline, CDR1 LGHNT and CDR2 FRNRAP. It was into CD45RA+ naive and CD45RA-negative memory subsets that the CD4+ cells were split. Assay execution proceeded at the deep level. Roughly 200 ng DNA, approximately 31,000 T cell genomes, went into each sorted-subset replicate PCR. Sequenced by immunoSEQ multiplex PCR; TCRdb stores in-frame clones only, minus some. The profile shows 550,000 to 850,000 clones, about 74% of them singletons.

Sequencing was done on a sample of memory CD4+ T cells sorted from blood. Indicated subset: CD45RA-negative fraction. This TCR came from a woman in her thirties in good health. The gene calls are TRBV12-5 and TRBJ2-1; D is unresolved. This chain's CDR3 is CASAASSSYNEQFF. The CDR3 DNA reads TGTGCTAGTGCCGCATCGAGCTCCTACAATGAGCAGTTCTTC.